This record concerns one TCR beta chain sequence. The target of this receptor is not known. One base away there is no much larger clone; base qualities are not given. The data were taken from a study of Ad26.COV2.S vaccination and SARS-CoV-2 variants (dated by TCRdb to the early 2020s). Regarding the complete study: Vaccine-arm donors came from COV1001, a multicentre, randomized, double-blind, placebo-controlled phase I-IIa trial of Ad26.COV2.S in healthy adults. Investigators remained blinded to trial group allocation during experiments and outcome assessment. TCRbeta repertoire sequencing was used to assess the specificity and breadth of SARS-CoV-2-reactive T cell receptors after Ad26.COV2.S vaccination. Ad26.COV2.S was administered intramuscularly at a dose of 5x10^10 or 1x10^11 viral particles, either as one shot or as two shots given 56 days apart. Trial participants were randomized into five groups of five: low-dose or high-dose Ad26.COV2.S given once or twice, or placebo on both occasions. The TCR-sequenced set comprised around 30 samples: some 20 Ad26.COV2.S vaccine recipients, 5 placebo recipients and 8 SARS-CoV-2 convalescent individuals. Beyond this particular receptor, the publication reports: Compared with placebo recipients, Ad26.COV2.S recipients showed higher spike-specific TCR breadth (P = 0.0014). The study was not powered for comparison of responses between vaccine doses or regimens. Substantial breadth of spike-specific CD8+ and CD4+ T cell responses was reported after vaccination. Vaccine and placebo recipients had comparable non-spike TCR breadth, which fits with the vaccine containing only spike. It was noted by the authors that total T cell responses may have been underestimated by the TCR breadth and depth analyses.

The CDR3 sequence holds 13 residues, the cysteine and phenylalanine included. This entry keeps only the CDR3 DNA: 39 bases, framed from base 1. V was cut back by 5 bases and J by 8 bases, leaving a gap of 15 bases between them. Per the germline V gene (reference sequence), WNHNN is the CDR1 and SYGVQD is the CDR2. TCRbeta CDR3 regions were sequenced with the immunoSEQ Assay. After extraction, genomic DNA underwent amplification by bias-controlled multiplex PCR, followed by high-throughput sequencing. The original methods were these. Collapsing and filtering of sequences were performed to quantify the absolute abundance of each unique TCRbeta CDR3 region. T cell fraction was estimated by normalizing TCRbeta template counts to usable DNA, with usable DNA measured through amplification of reference genes found in all nucleated cells. Repertoire TCRs were annotated as SARS-CoV-2-specific by exact matching of V gene, CDR3 amino acid sequence and J gene to a known reactive TCR set. The reference SARS-CoV-2 TCR set was derived from MIRA and filtered for enrichment in COVID-19-positive ImmuneCODE repertoires, a step that removed public or cross-reactive TCRs. Based on the MIRA antigens, annotated TCRs were further analysed at the level of specific ORF or position within ORF. Depth was the summed frequency of annotated unique rearrangements, while breadth was defined as annotated unique rearrangements over total unique productive rearrangements. TCR breadth was compared between groups using two-sided Wilcoxon rank-sum tests. TCRdb carries this immuneACCESS record with in-frame sequences only. Its versions omit some clonotypes, under half of them owing to an unresolved V gene in the studies checked, with the rest unexplained. D and trimming were read from the DNA, whereas the V and J calls and clone size are those reported in that table. In this sample the table shows 300,000 to 350,000 clones, 85% to 90% of which occur a single time. The leading ten clones occupy around 5.5% of the sample.

The sample's treatment or condition label, in plain terms: 19 received Ad26.COV2.S at low or high dose, single or two shots; roughly 5 received placebo; per-sample allocation not given. For vaccine and placebo recipients, the sequenced repertoires came from samples collected on day 63 after the first injection. In Cohort 1b, roughly 26 adults aged 18-55 years were enrolled at a single site in Boston, USA, between 29 July and 7 August 2020. Ad26.COV2.S was a replication-incompetent adenovirus type 26 vector that expressed a prefusion-stabilized SARS-CoV-2 spike protein derived from the original Wuhan strain.

This clonotype originated in a person aged 18-60 years who received the Ad26.COV2.S COVID-19 vaccine or a placebo. Sequencing was performed on peripheral blood, taken in a trial of Ad26.COV2.S vaccine versus placebo. The rearranged segments are TRBV10-1 and TRBJ1-2, with TRBD1 as a weak D call on 5 bases. The DNA sequence is TGCGCCAGCAGTCGCGGCCCGGGGGGAGGCTACACCTTC. Its translation is CASSRGPGGGYTF.